The 29 T cell receptor beta chains given below trace back to one sample, sequenced in a study of a mutant IDH1 vaccine in newly diagnosed glioma. Libraries were prepared by immunoSEQ multiplex PCR; TCRdb keeps only in-frame clonotypes and omits some of them. The data contain about 32,000 clones, 75% to 85% of them singletons. The antigens these receptors bind are not known. Described time point: week 11, during vaccination. All doses held 300 ug of mutant IDH1 20-mer peptide, with topical imiquimod. Material: PBMCs, obtained from a glioma patient whose treatment included an IDH1 peptide vaccine. These receptors were collected from a man aged 25 to 40 with glioma.

This clone occurred once. J is TRBJ1-6 and V is TRBV10-2; 9 bases are shared with TRBD1. Germline lookup yields CDR1 WSHSY and CDR2 SAAADI. The CDR3 runs 16 residues. The J segment lost 7 bases and the V segment lost 3 bases, leaving 7 bases of the junction unmatched. The CDR3 coding sequence is TGCGCCAGCAGTGAAACTGGACAGGGGCGGAATTCACCCCTCCACTTT. It specifies CASSETGQGRNSPLHF.

The J gene is TRBJ2-2, the V gene TRBV7-3; 9 bases fit TRBD2. Germline CDR1 SGHTA, CDR2 FQGTGA. CDR3 length: 15 residues. Trimming cost V 5 bases and J 5 bases; bases outside gene matches: 6. CDR3 loop: CASSPGTSITGELFF. CDR3 in DNA: TGTGCCAGCAGCCCTGGGACTAGCATTACCGGGGAGCTGTTTTTT.

V usage is TRBV27 and J usage is TRBJ2-7; D unresolved. This CDR3 comprises 11 residues. With 4 bases removed from V and 1 base from J, the gap between germline ends came to 2 bases. Germline CDR1 is MNHEY and CDR2 is SMNVEV (reference sequence). CDR3 residues: CASSSSYEQYF. In DNA form, the CDR3 reads TGTGCCAGCAGTTCGTCCTACGAGCAGTACTTC.

The chain has TRBV2 and TRBJ1-2; perhaps TRBD1 as D (6 bases). The CDR3 totals 15 residues. Germline CDR1 reads SNHLY; CDR2 reads FYNNEI. V lost 3 bases, J lost 4 bases, and 15 bases lay in between. For the CDR3, the DNA is TGTGCCAGCAGTGACCCCCCGGGGGGCGTCTATGGCTACACCTTC. Translating it yields CASSDPPGGVYGYTF.

The DNA for the CDR3 is TGTGCCAGCAGCCGTGGGACAAACCCTGGAAACACCATATATTTT. Its translation: CASSRGTNPGNTIYF. V gene TRBV9 combines with J gene TRBJ1-3; a weak D match, TRBD1 (6 bases). V dropped 4 bases and J dropped 2 bases, with 13 bases sitting between them. Per germline, CDR1 SGDLS and CDR2 YYNGEE. The CDR3 runs 15 residues.

J is TRBJ1-4 and V is TRBV19; 7 bases align to TRBD1. The CDR3 spans 13 residues. With 11 bases clipped from V and 5 bases from J, the junction kept 8 bases outside the gene matches. Germline V lookup: CDR1 LNHDA, CDR2 SQIVND (reference sequence). The CDR3 sequence: CAARGEQNEKLFF. In DNA form, the CDR3 reads TGTGCCGCCAGGGGGGAGCAGAATGAAAAACTGTTTTTT.

The J gene is TRBJ2-2, the V gene TRBV2; D is unclear. CDR3 length: 13 residues. V was trimmed by 6 bases and J by 1 base, leaving 6 bases between them. Germline V gives CDR1 SNHLY, CDR2 FYNNEI. The CDR3 is CASSPRNTGELFF. The CDR3 DNA is TGTGCCAGCAGCCCCAGGAACACCGGGGAGCTGTTTTTT.

The chain employs TRBV27 and TRBJ1-5; D may be TRBD1 (6 bases). Trimming cost V 0 bases and J 2 bases, with 17 bases left between them. The germline V gene has CDR1 MNHEY and CDR2 SMNVEV (reference sequence). The length of the CDR3 is 18 residues. The CDR3 here is CASSLSAPYRDGNQPQHF. Written as DNA, the CDR3 is TGTGCCAGCAGTTTATCGGCCCCTTACAGGGATGGCAATCAGCCCCAGCATTTT.

The CDR3 sequence: CASSQDGVSTDTQYF. The CDR3 DNA follows: TGCGCCAGCAGCCAAGATGGGGTCAGCACAGATACGCAGTATTTT. The V gene is TRBV4-1, the J gene TRBJ2-3; D unresolved. Per the germline V gene, CDR1 is MGHRA and CDR2 is YSYEKL. The V and J ends lost 0 bases and 0 bases respectively, with 7 bases between them. The CDR3 is 15 amino acids.

This sequence joins TRBV27 and TRBJ2-7; no clear D. The CDR3 extends over 15 amino acids. From germline, CDR1 is MNHEY and CDR2 SMNVEV (reference sequence). V was pared by 0 bases and J by 3 bases, with 12 bases between. CDR3 sequence (DNA): TGTGCCAGCAGTTTATCGTCCAGTAGTTACTACGAGCAGTACTTC. As protein: CASSLSSSSYYEQYF.

This rearrangement joins TRBV2 to TRBJ2-7, with a weak D call TRBD2 (5 bases). Between the trimmed V and J ends, which lost 6 bases and 2 bases, there was a span of 14 bases. The CDR3 runs to 14 residues. Germline V gene data show CDR1 as SNHLY and CDR2 as FYNNEI. The CDR3 sequence: CASRNLKAAYEQYF. The CDR3 coding sequence is TGTGCCAGCAGAAATCTTAAAGCGGCCTACGAGCAGTACTTC.

The chain recombines TRBV10-3 with TRBJ1-5; 7 bases align to TRBD1. This CDR3 contains 14 residues. The J segment lost 7 bases and the V segment lost 3 bases, leaving 6 bases of the junction unmatched. CDR1 and CDR2 (germline): ENHRY, SYGVKD. CDR3 bases: TGTGCCATCAGTGAAGGACAGGCCTTGCAGCCCCAGCATTTT. Translating gives CAISEGQALQPQHF.

The chain has TRBV6-5 and TRBJ2-7; possibly TRBD1 or TRBD2 for D (6 bases each). The CDR3 has 16 amino acids. The germline V gene encodes CDR1 MNHEY and CDR2 SVGAGI. Trimming cost V 0 bases and J 5 bases, with 17 bases left between them. This CDR3 is CASSYSGGRGGNEQYF. CDR3 nucleotide sequence: TGTGCCAGCAGTTACTCAGGGGGGCGTGGTGGGAACGAGCAGTACTTC.

The J gene is TRBJ2-5, the V gene TRBV19; a possible D gene is TRBD2 (6 bases). V was pared by 7 bases and J by 4 bases, with 16 bases between. The germline CDR1 and CDR2 sequences are LNHDA and SQIVND (reference sequence). The CDR3 consists of 14 residues. CDR3 residues: CASMGGNGGETQYF. In DNA, the CDR3 is TGTGCCAGTATGGGGGGTAACGGGGGAGAGACCCAGTACTTC.

The chain employs TRBV29-1 and TRBJ2-7; D might be TRBD1 (6 bases). CDR1 is SQVTM and CDR2 is ANQGSEA in the germline V gene. The CDR3 totals 13 residues. Trimming left V 6 bases short and J 0 bases short, with 12 bases between. CDR3 sequence: CSVAGQNSYEQYF. CDR3 coding DNA: TGCAGCGTAGCCGGACAGAACTCCTACGAGCAGTACTTC.

The chain links TRBV9 to TRBJ1-1; the D is unclear. The germline V and J ends were trimmed by 4 bases and 0 bases, with 10 bases remaining between them. CDR1 and CDR2 from the germline V gene are SGDLS and YYNGEE. This CDR3 has 14 amino acids. CDR3 region: CASSPPNLNTEAFF. The DNA of the CDR3 is TGTGCCAGCAGCCCCCCAAACCTGAACACTGAAGCTTTCTTT.

The V and J genes are TRBV14 and TRBJ2-1, with D hard to call. V shed 4 bases and J shed 5 bases, with 12 bases lying between them. The CDR3 contains 14 residues. From germline, CDR1 is SGHDN and CDR2 FVKESK. The CDR3 bases are TGTGCCAGCAGCCCCGGTCCAGAGAACAATGAGCAGTTCTTC. It codes for CASSPGPENNEQFF.

This clone was detected only a few times. CDR3 nucleotide sequence: TGTGCCTGGACCAAAGGGACAGGGGGTGGCTACACCTTC. Translation gives CAWTKGTGGGYTF. The chain is built from TRBV30 and TRBJ1-2; 11 positions agree with TRBD1. Germline values: CDR1 GTSNPN, CDR2 SVGIG (reference sequence). J gave up 7 bases and V 4 bases, and 5 bases lay outside the gene matches. CDR3 length: 13 residues.

This clone turned up a few times. V and J are TRBV28 and TRBJ1-1; D possibly corresponds to TRBD1 (6 bases). Trimming took off 7 bases at V and 4 bases at J, with 22 bases between the two ends. Germline V gene data show CDR1 as MDHEN and CDR2 as SYDVKM. This CDR3 is built from 16 residues. CDR3 nucleotides: TGTGCCAGCACTCCGGGGGCGATGGGGACGGGCACTGAAGCTTTCTTT. Encoded protein: CASTPGAMGTGTEAFF. The complete variable domain, with remaining parts taken from reference TRBV28 and TRBJ1-1, reads DVKVTQSSRYLVKRTGEKVFLECVQDMDHENMFWYRQDPGLGLRLIYFSYDVKMKEKGDIPEGYSVSREKKERFSLILESASTNQTSMYLCASTPGAMGTGTEAFFGQGTRLTVV.

The chain recombines TRBV5-4 with TRBJ2-2; 7 nucleotides match TRBD2. The CDR3 is 15 amino acids. V shed 4 bases, J shed 0 bases, and the junction held 3 bases outside the gene matches. Germline V gene sequence: CDR1 SGHNT, CDR2 YYREEE (reference sequence). DNA for the CDR3: TGTGCCAGCAGCGCCGGACTAGCGAACACCGGGGAGCTGTTTTTT. This translates into CASSAGLANTGELFF.

This clone was seen a few times. V usage is TRBV5-5 and J usage is TRBJ2-5; a weak D match, TRBD1 (5 bases). Germline values: CDR1 SGHKS, CDR2 YYEKEE (reference sequence). The CDR3 runs 14 residues. V gave up 2 bases and J gave up 6 bases, with 14 bases separating them. CDR3: CASSFDSGRKTQYF. DNA of the CDR3: TGTGCCAGCAGCTTTGACAGTGGTCGGAAGACCCAGTACTTC.

The chain combines TRBV13 with TRBJ2-3; a possible D gene is TRBD2 (7 bases). V shed 5 bases and J shed 5 bases, with 26 bases lying between them. CDR1 and CDR2 (germline): PRHDT, FYEKMQ (reference sequence). The CDR3 is 18 amino acids. The CDR3: CASSPDGGGAIKIDTQYF. In nucleotides, the CDR3 is TGTGCCAGCAGCCCGGATGGGGGGGGCGCGATAAAGATAGATACGCAGTATTTT.

This clone is a singleton in its sample. The chain employs TRBV30 and TRBJ2-7; D is possibly TRBD1 or TRBD2 (6 bases each). The length of the CDR3 is 14 residues. CDR1 and CDR2 (germline): GTSNPN, SVGIG (reference sequence). V was clipped by 4 bases and J by 6 bases, with 19 bases between them. Written as DNA, the CDR3 is TGTGCCTGGACTACGGTCCGGGGGCGGTCCGAGCAGTACTTC. This gives the protein CAWTTVRGRSEQYF.

The V call is TRBV7-8, the J call TRBJ2-1; 9 bases match TRBD1. With 1 base clipped from V and 5 bases from J, the junction kept 9 bases outside the gene matches. CDR3 length: 17 residues. Germline V lookup: CDR1 SGHVS, CDR2 FQNEAQ. The CDR3 reads CASSLGGSGQGDNEQFF. CDR3 sequence (DNA): TGTGCCAGCAGCTTAGGGGGTTCGGGACAGGGAGACAATGAGCAGTTCTTC.

This clone has just a few counts. The chain combines TRBV2 with TRBJ1-1; the match to TRBD1 covers 7 bases. Germline values: CDR1 SNHLY, CDR2 FYNNEI. This CDR3 comprises 13 residues. The V segment lost 6 bases and the J segment 5 bases; nucleotides outside the gene matches: 6. Written as DNA, the CDR3 is TGTGCCAGCAGCCTGGACAGGCGGACTGAAGCTTTCTTT. Translated: CASSLDRRTEAFF.

The rearrangement uses TRBV29-1 and TRBJ1-1, with 7 bases identical to TRBD1. Per germline, CDR1 SQVTM and CDR2 ANQGSEA. V lost 5 bases, J lost 0 bases, and 6 bases stayed unmatched. The CDR3 contains 14 residues. The DNA for the CDR3 is TGCAGCGTTTCAGGGGGGAGGATGAACACTGAAGCTTTCTTT. It translates to CSVSGGRMNTEAFF.

This clone was seen a handful of times. The chain combines TRBV29-1 with TRBJ1-1; possible D gene TRBD1, 5 bases. The germline V gene encodes CDR1 SQVTM and CDR2 ANQGSEA. The CDR3 spans 12 residues. Trimming removed 3 bases from V and 7 bases from J, with 12 bases in between. The CDR3 is CSVDREPGEAFF. DNA of the CDR3: TGCAGCGTTGACAGGGAACCGGGTGAAGCTTTCTTT.

J is TRBJ1-1 and V is TRBV7-6; possible D gene TRBD1, 6 bases. The CDR3 loop spans 14 amino acids. Between the trimmed V and J ends, which lost 3 bases and 4 bases, there was a span of 12 bases. CDR1 is SGHVS, CDR2 FNYEAQ, per germline. The CDR3 here is CASSLMQGSTEAFF. The CDR3 DNA reads as TGTGCCAGCAGCTTGATGCAGGGGAGCACTGAAGCTTTCTTT.

The chain combines TRBV7-9 with TRBJ2-7; TRBD1 matches 7 bases. The CDR3 is made up of 12 amino acids. Per germline, CDR1 SEHNR and CDR2 FQNEAQ (reference sequence). After removal of 5 bases from V and 6 bases from J, the junction contained 4 bases not matched to a gene. The CDR3 sequence is CASSTNRGEQYF. The CDR3 DNA is TGTGCCAGCAGCACCAACAGGGGCGAGCAGTACTTC. Complete variable domain (other parts from reference TRBV7-9 and TRBJ2-7): DTGVSQNPRHKITKRGQNVTFRCDPISEHNRLYWYRQTLGQGPEFLTYFQNEAQLEKSRLLSDRFSAERPKGSFSTLEIQRTEQGDSAMYLCASSTNRGEQYFGPGTRLTVT.